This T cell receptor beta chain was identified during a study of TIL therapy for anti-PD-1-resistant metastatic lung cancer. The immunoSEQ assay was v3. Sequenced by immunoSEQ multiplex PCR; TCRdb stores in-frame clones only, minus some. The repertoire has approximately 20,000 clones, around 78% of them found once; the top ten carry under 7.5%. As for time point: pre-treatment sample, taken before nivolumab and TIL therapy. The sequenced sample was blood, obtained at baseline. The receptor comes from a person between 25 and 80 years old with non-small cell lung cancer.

The CDR3: CASSDGGSDATNEKLFF. The DNA of the CDR3 is TGTGCCAGCAGCGACGGGGGGTCGGATGCAACTAATGAAAAACTGTTTTTT. This chain links TRBV9 with TRBJ1-4; D possibly corresponds to TRBD1 (5 bases). The CDR3 runs to 17 residues. The germline CDR1 and CDR2 sequences are SGDLS and YYNGEE. Between the trimmed V and J ends, which lost 3 bases and 0 bases, there was a span of 15 bases.